This T cell receptor beta chain derives from a study of CD8 T cells in Susac syndrome. An input of roughly 0.5 to 1 ug of RNA was subjected to reverse transcription using random hexamers. Multiplex PCR with immunoSEQ amplified the TCR beta CDR3 across 54 Vbeta and 13 Jbeta. Each CDR3 protein gets one entry after TCRdb re-called the immunoSEQ multiplex PCR reads with MiXCR. This sample yields some 160,000 distinct CDR3 sequences, of which 90% to 95% are seen a single time; around 0.15% belongs to the top ten. In germline, CDR1 is LNHNV, CDR2 YYDKDF (reference sequence). This CDR3 is built from 15 residues. Trimming removed 1 base from V and 3 bases from J, with 13 bases in between. TCR beta from blood CD8+ and CD4+ T cells was sequenced. Negative isolation yielded the CD8+ and CD4+ T cells, while FACS enriched the TEMRA cells.

Sequenced sample: CD8+ T cells from PBMCs. The TCR originated in a human donor with multiple sclerosis. The chain carries TRBV15 and TRBJ2-7; no definite D call. The CDR3 is CATSRGGSGNYEQYF. In DNA, the CDR3 is TGTGCCACCAGCAGAGGTGGGTCAGGAAACTACGAGCAGTACTTC. The whole variable domain, filled in from reference TRBV15 and TRBJ2-7, reads DAMVIQNPRYQVTQFGKPVTLSCSQTLNHNVMYWYQQKSSQAPKLLFHYYDKDFNNEADTPDNFQSRRPNTSFCFLDIRSPGLGDTAMYLCATSRGGSGNYEQYFGPGTRLTVT.